This is a list of T cell receptor beta chains from one sample in a study of patients and donors after allogeneic stem cell transplantation. A single record per CDR3 protein comes from TCRdb applying MiXCR to the RT-PCR reads. This table holds approximately 410,000 distinct CDR3 sequences, 16% found once. Sequencing was performed on blood, either unsorted or a sorted T cell fraction (not recorded which). All receptors derive from a human donor who was either an allogeneic HSCT recipient or a stem cell or donor lymphocyte infusion donor (not recorded which). It is not recorded whose cells these are; they may come from a transplant donor. Both conserved end residues are part of each CDR3. Fields, in order: clone size, V gene, D gene, J gene, CDR3 protein, CDR3 DNA. D genes are given only for firm matches. Some rows mark clone size as missing; the rest say once, few, many or name a class of expanded clone.

abundance: many; v_gene: TRBV12-3/TRBV12-4; d_gene: -; j_gene: TRBJ2-1; CDR3aa: CASSFGSFPHEQFF; CDR3nt: TGTGCCAGCAGTTTCGGGTCCTTCCCCCATGAGCAGTTCTTC
abundance: few; v_gene: TRBV2; d_gene: -; j_gene: TRBJ1-3; CDR3aa: CASSEILPAGTIYF; CDR3nt: TGTGCCAGCAGTGAAATCTTACCCGCCGGCACCATATATTTT
abundance: -; v_gene: TRBV18; d_gene: -; j_gene: TRBJ1-5; CDR3aa: CASSPNLFSGLRGNQPQHF; CDR3nt: TGTGCCAGCTCACCAAATTTGTTCTCGGGGCTACGCGGCAATCAGCCCCAGCATTTT
abundance: many; v_gene: TRBV29-1; d_gene: -; j_gene: TRBJ1-3; CDR3aa: CSVWDDDHFSGNTIYF; CDR3nt: TGCAGCGTTTGGGACGACGATCATTTCTCTGGAAACACCATATATTTT
abundance: -; v_gene: TRBV6-1; d_gene: TRBD2; j_gene: TRBJ2-1; CDR3aa: CASGLAGNNEQFF; CDR3nt: TGTGCCAGCGGACTAGCGGGAAACAATGAGCAGTTCTTC
abundance: many; v_gene: TRBV24-1; d_gene: -; j_gene: TRBJ1-2; CDR3aa: CATATDYGYTF; CDR3nt: TGTGCCACCGCGACTGACTATGGCTACACCTTC
abundance: -; v_gene: TRBV4-2; d_gene: -; j_gene: TRBJ1-6; CDR3aa: CASSADPSSYNSPLHF; CDR3nt: TGTGCCAGCAGTGCAGACCCGAGCTCCTATAATTCACCCCTCCACTTT
abundance: -; v_gene: TRBV5-1; d_gene: -; j_gene: TRBJ1-1; CDR3aa: CASSMRVNTEAFF; CDR3nt: TGCGCCAGCAGTATGCGGGTTAACACTGAAGCTTTCTTT
abundance: -; v_gene: TRBV16; d_gene: -; j_gene: TRBJ2-1; CDR3aa: CASSHNVNNEQFF; CDR3nt: TGTGCCAGCAGCCATAATGTCAACAATGAGCAGTTCTTC
abundance: -; v_gene: TRBV18; d_gene: -; j_gene: TRBJ2-7; CDR3aa: CASSPPIGTLQYEQYF; CDR3nt: TGTGCCAGCTCACCACCGATCGGGACACTACAATACGAGCAGTACTTC
abundance: -; v_gene: TRBV9; d_gene: TRBD2; j_gene: TRBJ2-3; CDR3aa: CASSVGLGRADTQYF; CDR3nt: TGTGCCAGCAGCGTAGGATTGGGGAGGGCAGATACGCAGTATTTT
abundance: -; v_gene: TRBV25-1; d_gene: TRBD1; j_gene: TRBJ1-2; CDR3aa: CASHVGETGMGGYTF; CDR3nt: TGTGCCAGCCACGTCGGGGAGACAGGGATGGGTGGCTACACCTTC
abundance: -; v_gene: TRBV9; d_gene: -; j_gene: TRBJ2-7; CDR3aa: CASSVAGTSAYEQYF; CDR3nt: TGTGCCAGCAGCGTAGCAGGGACAAGTGCCTACGAGCAGTACTTC
abundance: -; v_gene: TRBV2; d_gene: -; j_gene: TRBJ2-1; CDR3aa: CASSVATSYNEQFF; CDR3nt: TGTGCCAGCAGTGTTGCTACTTCCTACAATGAGCAGTTCTTC
abundance: few; v_gene: TRBV12-5; d_gene: -; j_gene: TRBJ1-3; CDR3aa: CASGSGGMGSGNTIYF; CDR3nt: TGTGCTAGCGGATCGGGGGGAATGGGCTCTGGAAACACCATATATTTT
abundance: many; v_gene: TRBV7-2; d_gene: -; j_gene: TRBJ2-1; CDR3aa: CASSFWAGLGLNEQFF; CDR3nt: TGTGCCAGCAGCTTCTGGGCAGGGTTAGGTTTGAATGAGCAGTTCTTC
abundance: -; v_gene: TRBV12-3/TRBV12-4; d_gene: -; j_gene: TRBJ2-2; CDR3aa: CASSLNGGAYTGELFF; CDR3nt: TGTGCCAGCAGTTTAAATGGCGGGGCTTACACCGGGGAGCTGTTTTTT
abundance: few; v_gene: TRBV4-2; d_gene: -; j_gene: TRBJ2-1; CDR3aa: CASSPIRSGIYNEQFF; CDR3nt: TGTGCCAGCAGCCCGATCAGGTCGGGAATTTACAATGAGCAGTTCTTC
abundance: -; v_gene: TRBV20-1; d_gene: -; j_gene: TRBJ1-1; CDR3aa: CSASHRQNTEAFF; CDR3nt: TGCAGTGCTAGTCATCGACAGAACACTGAAGCTTTCTTT
abundance: -; v_gene: TRBV24-1; d_gene: TRBD2; j_gene: TRBJ2-2; CDR3aa: CATSDFSSGGKTGELFF; CDR3nt: TGTGCCACCAGTGATTTCTCTAGCGGGGGGAAAACCGGGGAGCTGTTTTTT
abundance: -; v_gene: TRBV20-1; d_gene: -; j_gene: TRBJ2-1; CDR3aa: CSARDSFEQFF; CDR3nt: TGCAGTGCTAGGGACAGTTTTGAGCAGTTCTTC
abundance: -; v_gene: TRBV20-1; d_gene: -; j_gene: TRBJ1-2; CDR3aa: CSASSGHQLYGYTF; CDR3nt: TGCAGTGCTAGTTCGGGACACCAATTATATGGCTACACCTTC
abundance: -; v_gene: TRBV5-1; d_gene: TRBD2; j_gene: TRBJ2-3; CDR3aa: CASSPGLAGSSTDTQYF; CDR3nt: TGCGCCAGCAGCCCTGGACTAGCGGGTTCTAGCACAGATACGCAGTATTTT
abundance: few; v_gene: TRBV3-1; d_gene: TRBD2; j_gene: TRBJ2-1; CDR3aa: CASSQVERGKTGSYNEQFF; CDR3nt: TGTGCCAGCAGCCAAGTAGAGCGGGGGAAAACTGGCTCCTACAATGAGCAGTTCTTC
abundance: -; v_gene: TRBV5-5; d_gene: -; j_gene: TRBJ2-5; CDR3aa: CASSLLETQYF; CDR3nt: TGTGCCAGCAGCTTACTGGAGACCCAGTACTTC
abundance: -; v_gene: TRBV30; d_gene: -; j_gene: TRBJ2-2; CDR3aa: CAWSVRSGGLNTGELFF; CDR3nt: TGTGCCTGGAGTGTACGTTCAGGGGGGTTAAACACCGGGGAGCTGTTTTTT
abundance: -; v_gene: TRBV10-3; d_gene: TRBD1; j_gene: TRBJ1-2; CDR3aa: CAISESHRQGATYTF; CDR3nt: TGTGCCATCAGTGAGTCGCACCGACAGGGGGCGACTTACACCTTC
abundance: few; v_gene: TRBV9; d_gene: TRBD2; j_gene: TRBJ2-1; CDR3aa: CASSMRGLPDNEQFF; CDR3nt: TGTGCCAGCAGCATGAGGGGACTACCCGACAATGAGCAGTTCTTC
abundance: few; v_gene: TRBV12-3/TRBV12-4; d_gene: -; j_gene: TRBJ1-1; CDR3aa: CASSLGQNLNTEAFF; CDR3nt: TGTGCCAGCAGTTTAGGACAGAACCTGAACACTGAAGCTTTCTTT
abundance: few; v_gene: TRBV10-3; d_gene: -; j_gene: TRBJ2-7; CDR3aa: CAIKPTAGSSYEQYF; CDR3nt: TGTGCCATCAAACCCACGGCGGGGTCCTCCTACGAGCAGTACTTC
abundance: -; v_gene: TRBV18; d_gene: TRBD1; j_gene: TRBJ2-3; CDR3aa: CASSLTGVTDTQYF; CDR3nt: TGTGCCAGCTCACTGACAGGGGTCACAGATACGCAGTATTTT
abundance: -; v_gene: TRBV6-1; d_gene: -; j_gene: TRBJ2-1; CDR3aa: CASSTTEYNEQFF; CDR3nt: TGTGCCAGCTCCACTACCGAGTACAATGAGCAGTTCTTC
abundance: -; v_gene: TRBV4-1; d_gene: -; j_gene: TRBJ2-2; CDR3aa: CASSQGHGRTGELFF; CDR3nt: TGCGCCAGCAGCCAAGGGCACGGGAGAACCGGGGAGCTGTTTTTT
abundance: few; v_gene: TRBV18; d_gene: -; j_gene: TRBJ1-1; CDR3aa: CASSPGGLNTEAFF; CDR3nt: TGTGCCAGCTCACCTGGAGGCCTGAACACTGAAGCTTTCTTT
abundance: few; v_gene: TRBV9; d_gene: -; j_gene: TRBJ1-1; CDR3aa: CASSVALRDTEAFF; CDR3nt: TGTGCCAGCAGCGTAGCTCTAAGGGACACTGAAGCTTTCTTT
abundance: many; v_gene: TRBV4-3; d_gene: TRBD1; j_gene: TRBJ1-2; CDR3aa: CASSQARTGRIYGYTF; CDR3nt: TGCGCCAGCAGCCAAGCCCGGACAGGGAGGATCTATGGCTACACCTTC
abundance: many; v_gene: TRBV25-1; d_gene: TRBD1; j_gene: TRBJ2-7; CDR3aa: CASSRGQGKQYF; CDR3nt: TGTGCCAGCAGTAGGGGACAGGGTAAGCAGTACTTC